This T cell receptor (beta chain) is from a study of blood T cells in healthy people across ages. Study context: Template switching retrieved approximately one barcoded beta molecule for each two T cells. Points from the study as a whole: Age advanced and TCR beta diversity per million T cells fell, roughly linearly. PBMCs left unsorted prevented a conclusive naive versus antigen-experienced comparison.

For the second PCR, which ran for roughly 6 to 12 cycles, a sample-barcoded 5' primer and a J-beta primer mix were used. TCRdb re-called the 5' RACE reads through MiXCR, storing one row per CDR3 protein. Of approximately 690,000 distinct CDR3 sequences listed, under 70% were seen once; the top ten hold roughly 34%. As to this clonotype: Its antigen is as yet unknown.

Isolated per sample were at least 7 million PBMCs. The CDR3 has 16 amino acids. From germline, CDR1 is MNHNY and CDR2 SVGAGI (reference sequence). With V trimmed by 0 bases and J by 0 bases, 5 bases remained unmatched. The chain has TRBV6-6 and TRBJ2-7; 7 positions agree with TRBD2. Input material: blood. The TCR was taken from a man between 60 and 75 years old in good health. The DNA of the CDR3 is TGTGCCAGCAGTTACTCGGGGGGAGGGTTCTCCTACGAGCAGTACTTC. This gives the protein CASSYSGGGFSYEQYF.